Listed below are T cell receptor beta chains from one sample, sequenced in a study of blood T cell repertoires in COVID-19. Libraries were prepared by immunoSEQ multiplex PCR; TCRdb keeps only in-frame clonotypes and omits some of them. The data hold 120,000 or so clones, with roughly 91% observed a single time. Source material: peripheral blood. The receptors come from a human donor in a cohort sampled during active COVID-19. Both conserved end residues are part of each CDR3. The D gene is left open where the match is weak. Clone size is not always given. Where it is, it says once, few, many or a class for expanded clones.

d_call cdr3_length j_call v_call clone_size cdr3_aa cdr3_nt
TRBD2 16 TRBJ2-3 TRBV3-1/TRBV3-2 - CASSPGLAGLQDTQYF TGTGCCAGCAGCCCCGGACTAGCGGGGCTCCAAGATACGCAGTATTTT
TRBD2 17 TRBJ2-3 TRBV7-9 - CASSPPGTSGVTDTQYF TGTGCCAGCAGCCCCCCCGGGACTAGCGGGGTCACAGATACGCAGTATTTT
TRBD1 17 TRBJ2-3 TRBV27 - CASSLRIRQGRTDTQYF TGTGCCAGCAGCCTCCGAATAAGACAGGGGAGGACAGATACGCAGTATTTT
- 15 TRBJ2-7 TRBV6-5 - CATLRRGGYSYEQYF TGTGCCACCCTCAGGCGCGGAGGATACTCCTACGAGCAGTACTTC
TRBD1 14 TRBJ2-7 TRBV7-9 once CASSRTGASYEQYF TGTGCCAGCAGCCGAACAGGGGCCTCCTACGAGCAGTACTTC
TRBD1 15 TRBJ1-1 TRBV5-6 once CASSWGRHRGTEAFF TGTGCCAGCAGCTGGGGGAGACACAGGGGCACTGAAGCTTTCTTT
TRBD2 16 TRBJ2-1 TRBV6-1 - CASSETGTSGSYEQFF TGTGCCAGCAGTGAAACAGGGACTAGCGGGAGCTATGAGCAGTTCTTC
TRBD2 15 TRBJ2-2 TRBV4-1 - CASSRRDYNTGELFF TGCGCCAGCAGCCGACGGGACTACAACACCGGGGAGCTGTTTTTT
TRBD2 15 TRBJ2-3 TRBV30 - CAGAASGGATDTQYF TGTGCCGGAGCGGCTAGCGGGGGGGCAACAGATACGCAGTATTTT
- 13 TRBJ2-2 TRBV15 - CATSHGGTGELFF TGTGCCACCAGCCACGGGGGCACCGGGGAGCTGTTTTTT
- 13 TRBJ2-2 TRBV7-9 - CASRSEITGELFF TGTGCCAGCAGATCAGAAATCACCGGGGAGCTGTTTTTT
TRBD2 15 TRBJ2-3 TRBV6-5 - CASSQTSGGADTQYF TGTGCCAGCAGTCAGACTAGCGGGGGGGCAGATACGCAGTATTTT
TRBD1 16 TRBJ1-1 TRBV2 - CASSALMTGFATEAFF TGTGCCAGCAGTGCCCTGATGACAGGGTTCGCCACTGAAGCTTTCTTT
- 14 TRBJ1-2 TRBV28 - CASSTDSGRYGYTF TGTGCCAGCAGCACGGACTCCGGACGGTATGGCTACACCTTC
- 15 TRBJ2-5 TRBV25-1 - CASSGGTPPQETQYF TGTGCCAGCAGTGGGGGGACTCCGCCGCAAGAGACCCAGTACTTC
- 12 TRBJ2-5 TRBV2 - CASRQVRETQYF TGTGCCAGCAGGCAGGTTAGAGAGACCCAGTACTTC
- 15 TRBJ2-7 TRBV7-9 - CASSSTGISFYEQYF TGTGCCAGCAGCTCGACAGGCATTTCTTTTTACGAGCAGTACTTC
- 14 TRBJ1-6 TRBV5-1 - CASSLGQDNSPLHF TGCGCCAGCAGCTTGGGACAGGATAATTCACCCCTCCACTTT
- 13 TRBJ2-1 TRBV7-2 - CASSSDTYNEQFF TGTGCCAGCAGCTCGGACACGTACAATGAGCAGTTCTTC
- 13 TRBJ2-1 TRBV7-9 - CASSPPGGDEQFF TGTGCCAGCAGCCCACCCGGAGGCGATGAGCAGTTCTTC
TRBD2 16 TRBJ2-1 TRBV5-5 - CASSLISGTSYNEQFF TGTGCCAGCAGCCTAATTAGCGGGACCTCCTACAATGAGCAGTTCTTC
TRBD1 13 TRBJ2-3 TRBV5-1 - CASSPLGQGEQYF TGCGCCAGCAGCCCGCTAGGGCAGGGGGAGCAGTATTTT
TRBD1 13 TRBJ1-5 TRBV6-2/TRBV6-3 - CASSRTGYQPQHF TGTGCCAGCAGCAGGACAGGCTATCAGCCCCAGCATTTT
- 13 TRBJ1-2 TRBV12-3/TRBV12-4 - CASSPYEDYGYTF TGTGCCAGCAGTCCCTACGAGGACTATGGCTACACCTTC
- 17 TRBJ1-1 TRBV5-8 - CASSLVGAPETNTEAFF TGTGCCAGCAGCTTGGTAGGGGCACCGGAGACGAACACTGAAGCTTTCTTT
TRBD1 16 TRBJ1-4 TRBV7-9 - CASSPTTGTGREKLFF TGTGCCAGCAGCCCTACAACCGGGACAGGGAGGGAAAAACTGTTTTTT
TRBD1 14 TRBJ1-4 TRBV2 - CASSDWDSNEKLFF TGTGCCAGCAGTGACTGGGACAGTAATGAAAAACTGTTTTTT
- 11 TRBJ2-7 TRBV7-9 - CASSPGDEQYF TGTGCCAGCAGTCCGGGGGACGAGCAGTACTTC
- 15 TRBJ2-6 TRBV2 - CASSEGASGANVLTF TGTGCCAGCAGTGAAGGGGCATCTGGGGCCAACGTCCTGACTTTC
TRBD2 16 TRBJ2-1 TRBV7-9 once CASSSVAGDSYNEQFF TGTGCCAGCAGTTCAGTGGCGGGAGACTCCTACAATGAGCAGTTCTTC
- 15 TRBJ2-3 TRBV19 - CASSMIGGSTDTQYF TGTGCCAGTAGTATGATTGGGGGGAGCACAGATACGCAGTATTTT
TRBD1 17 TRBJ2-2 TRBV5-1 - CASSGGTGAGNTGELFF TGCGCCAGCAGCGGGGGGACAGGGGCCGGAAACACCGGGGAGCTGTTTTTT
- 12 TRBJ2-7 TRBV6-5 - CALRLSSYEQYF TGTGCCCTCCGTTTGAGCTCCTACGAGCAGTACTTC
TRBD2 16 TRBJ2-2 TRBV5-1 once CASSLSLPGGTGELFF TGCGCCAGCAGCTTGTCGCTCCCGGGGGGGACCGGGGAGCTGTTTTTT
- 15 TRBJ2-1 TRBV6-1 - CASSEAAGDRGEQFF TGTGCCAGCAGTGAAGCGGCAGGGGACCGAGGTGAGCAGTTCTTC
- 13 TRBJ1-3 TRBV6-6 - CASSLVSGNTIYF TGTGCCAGCAGCCTAGTCTCTGGAAACACCATATATTTT
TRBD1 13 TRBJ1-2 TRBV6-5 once CASTRGQYYGYTF TGTGCCAGCACCCGGGGACAGTACTATGGCTACACCTTC
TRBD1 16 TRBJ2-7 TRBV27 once CASSQGPGTGVYEQYF TGTGCCAGCAGCCAAGGTCCCGGGACAGGGGTCTACGAGCAGTACTTC
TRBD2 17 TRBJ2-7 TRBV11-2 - CASSRTVSGRAAYEQYF TGTGCCAGCAGCCGAACCGTTAGCGGGAGGGCCGCCTACGAGCAGTACTTC
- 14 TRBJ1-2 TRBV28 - CASSSTGFNYGYTF TGTGCCAGCAGTTCCACAGGGTTTAACTATGGCTACACCTTC
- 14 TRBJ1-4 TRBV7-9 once CASSLVDGNEKLFF TGTGCCAGCAGCTTAGTCGACGGGAATGAAAAACTGTTTTTT
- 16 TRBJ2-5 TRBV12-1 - CASSFGGLAGRKTQYF TGTGCCAGCAGCTTTGGGGGACTAGCGGGGAGGAAGACCCAGTACTTC